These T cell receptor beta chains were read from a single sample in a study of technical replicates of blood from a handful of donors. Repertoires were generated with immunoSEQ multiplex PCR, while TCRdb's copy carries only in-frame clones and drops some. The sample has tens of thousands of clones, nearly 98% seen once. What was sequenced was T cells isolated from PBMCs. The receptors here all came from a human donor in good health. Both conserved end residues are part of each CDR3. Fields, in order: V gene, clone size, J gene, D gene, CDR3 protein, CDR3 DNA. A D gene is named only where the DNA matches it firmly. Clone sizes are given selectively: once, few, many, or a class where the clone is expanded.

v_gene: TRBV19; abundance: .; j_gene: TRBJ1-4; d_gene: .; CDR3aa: CASRTATNEKLFF; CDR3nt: TGTGCCAGTAGGACAGCAACTAATGAAAAACTGTTTTTT
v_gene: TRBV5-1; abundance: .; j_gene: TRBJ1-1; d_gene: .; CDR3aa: CASSRQAAGAEAFF; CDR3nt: TGCGCCAGCAGCCGGCAGGCCGCGGGCGCTGAAGCTTTCTTT
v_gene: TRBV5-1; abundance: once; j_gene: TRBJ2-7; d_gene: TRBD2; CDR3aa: CASSLQGRGRASSYEQYF; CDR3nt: TGCGCCAGCAGCTTACAGGGGCGCGGGAGGGCCTCCAGCTACGAGCAGTACTTC
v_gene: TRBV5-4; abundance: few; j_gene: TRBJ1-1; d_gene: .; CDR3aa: CASSLSMNTEAFF; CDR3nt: TGTGCCAGCAGCTTGAGCATGAACACTGAAGCTTTCTTT
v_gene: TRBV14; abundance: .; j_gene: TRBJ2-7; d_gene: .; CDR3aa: CASSSWGLEWYEQYF; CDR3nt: TGTGCCAGCAGCTCCTGGGGCTTGGAGTGGTACGAGCAGTACTTC
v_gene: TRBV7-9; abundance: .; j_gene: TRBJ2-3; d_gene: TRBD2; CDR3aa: CASGLAGDTDTQYF; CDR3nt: TGTGCCTCCGGACTAGCGGGGGACACAGATACGCAGTATTTT
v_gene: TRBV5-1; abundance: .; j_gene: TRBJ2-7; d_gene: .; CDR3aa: CASRGGVYEQYF; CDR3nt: TGCGCCAGCCGTGGAGGGGTCTACGAGCAGTACTTC
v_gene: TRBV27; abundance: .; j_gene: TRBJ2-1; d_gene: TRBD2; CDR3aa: CASSPRTSGSGEQFF; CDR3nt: TGTGCCAGCAGCCCTCGGACTAGCGGGAGTGGAGAGCAGTTCTTC
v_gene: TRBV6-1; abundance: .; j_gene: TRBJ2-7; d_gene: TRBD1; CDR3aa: CASSEVGTGTYEQYF; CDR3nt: TGTGCCAGCAGTGAAGTTGGGACAGGGACCTACGAGCAGTACTTC
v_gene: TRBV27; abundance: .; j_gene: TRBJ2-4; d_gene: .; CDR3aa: CASGNPGHPLKYF; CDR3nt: TGTGCCAGCGGGAATCCGGGACATCCCCTTAAGTACTTC
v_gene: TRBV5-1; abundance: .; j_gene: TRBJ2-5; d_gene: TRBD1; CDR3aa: CASGTGGNSETQYF; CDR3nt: TGCGCCAGCGGAACAGGGGGTAATTCGGAGACCCAGTACTTC
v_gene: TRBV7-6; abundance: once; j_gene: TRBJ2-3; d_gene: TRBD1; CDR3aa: CASSSDRVRLRSTQYF; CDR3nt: TGTGCCAGCAGCTCAGACAGGGTGAGATTAAGGAGCACGCAGTATTTT
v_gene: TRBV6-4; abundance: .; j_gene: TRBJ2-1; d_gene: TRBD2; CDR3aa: CASSDSSGGAGEQFF; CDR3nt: TGTGCCAGCAGTGACTCTAGCGGGGGGGCGGGTGAGCAGTTCTTC